This TCR beta chain derives from a study of blood T cell repertoires in COVID-19. The germline V gene encodes CDR1 GTSNPN and CDR2 SVGIG (reference sequence). The CDR3 length is 13 residues. V dropped 1 base and J dropped 2 bases, with 6 bases sitting between them. About this clone: Different DNA sequences within this sample yield the same CDR3.

The authors' processing: Using reference gene primer amplification, nucleated cell counts were estimated. Libraries were prepared by immunoSEQ multiplex PCR; TCRdb keeps only in-frame clonotypes and omits some of them. Clonal size and the V and J genes are those of that table, whereas D and trimming came from the DNA. The sample includes over 150,000 clones, roughly 90% of them seen just once. The chain links TRBV30 to TRBJ1-5; D is uncertain. This clonotype was sampled from a man in his fifties or sixties with acute or convalescent COVID-19. The sequencing input was peripheral blood. The CDR3 is CAWSGRGNQPQHF. Here the CDR3 DNA reads TGTGCCTGGAGTGGCCGGGGCAATCAGCCCCAGCATTTT.